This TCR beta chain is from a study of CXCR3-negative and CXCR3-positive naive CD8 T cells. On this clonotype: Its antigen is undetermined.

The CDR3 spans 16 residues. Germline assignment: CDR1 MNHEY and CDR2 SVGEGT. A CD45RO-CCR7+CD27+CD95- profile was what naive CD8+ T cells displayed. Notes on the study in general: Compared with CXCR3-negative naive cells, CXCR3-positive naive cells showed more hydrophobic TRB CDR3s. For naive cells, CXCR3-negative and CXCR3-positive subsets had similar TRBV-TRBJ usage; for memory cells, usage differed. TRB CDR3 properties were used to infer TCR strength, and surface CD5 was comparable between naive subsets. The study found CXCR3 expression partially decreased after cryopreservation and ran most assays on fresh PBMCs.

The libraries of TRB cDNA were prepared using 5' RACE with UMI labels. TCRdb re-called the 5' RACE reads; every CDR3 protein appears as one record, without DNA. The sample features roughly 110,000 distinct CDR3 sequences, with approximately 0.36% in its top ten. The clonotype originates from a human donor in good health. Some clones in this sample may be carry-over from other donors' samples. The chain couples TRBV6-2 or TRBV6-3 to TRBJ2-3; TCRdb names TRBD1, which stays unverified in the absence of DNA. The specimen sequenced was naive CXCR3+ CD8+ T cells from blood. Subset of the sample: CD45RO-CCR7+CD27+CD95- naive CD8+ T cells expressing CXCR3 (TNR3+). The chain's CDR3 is CASSYPRGAGSNTQYF.